This T cell receptor (beta chain) appears in the sequencing data of a study of blood T cells in healthy people across ages (dated by TCRdb to about 2015). About the study as a whole: Template switching captured roughly one uniquely barcoded TCR beta cDNA molecule per two T cells in model experiments. To track age-related changes in TCR beta repertoire diversity, the study relied on deep sequencing normalized with unique cDNA molecular identifiers. Four age groups were formed from the donors: young (average 16 years), middle-aged (approximately 40), aged (about 62) and long-lived (about 80). To avoid experimental bias, donors of different ages were spread randomly across the sequencing lanes. For two donors (one aged 18 to 29 and one aged 80 or older), the study analyzed two additional independent replicas of 1 million unique cDNA reads from the same blood draw.

What the authors observed across the whole study: Compared with the aged group, the long-lived group had more naive CD4+ T cells, fewer expanded clones and increased TCR diversity, a pattern suggesting age selection. A strong correlation was found between observed TCR beta diversity and the percentage of naive T cells measured by flow cytometry. Since profiling was done on bulk unsorted PBMCs, naive and antigen-experienced compartments could not be conclusively compared. As age increased, observed TCR beta diversity per million T cells dropped in a roughly linear way, and a significant reduction was already evident by age about 40. The CMV infection status of donors was not known, potentially confounding age-related changes in expanded clonotypes. Estimates of total diversity based on one million sequenced T cells were considered lower bounds and underestimates.

Systemically healthy Caucasian individuals from Russia, 35 to 40 in total and aged roughly 6 to 95 years, were included as donors. Approximately 9 milliliters of peripheral blood were collected from each donor into EDTA-treated Vacutainer tubes. Ficoll-Paque density-gradient centrifugation was used to isolate PBMCs, with at least 7 million per sample. Trizol reagent was used to extract total RNA from the PBMCs, yielding at least 6 micrograms per sample. Naive CD45RAhigh/CD27high T cell percentages were measured by flow cytometry on a PBMC aliquot from every donor. The V end loses 5 bases and the J end loses 4 bases, and a stretch of 15 bases separates them. Based on the germline V gene, the CDR1 and CDR2 sequences are SGHTA and FQGNSA. Counted from cysteine to phenylalanine, this CDR3 has 15 amino acids. Here the CDR3 DNA is all that survives: 45 bases in frame from base 1. Libraries were constructed by 5' RACE. For sequencing, an Illumina HiSeq 2500 was employed. A second about 6 to 11 cycle PCR used a sample-barcoded 5' primer and a J-beta primer mix. A unique molecular identifier was introduced onto each TCR beta cDNA molecule by a template-switch 5' adaptor carrying 12 random nucleotides. Each sample yielded at least 2.5 million CDR3-containing paired-end reads. First-strand cDNA synthesis was performed from all RNA using the Mint cDNA synthesis kit, with priming by a TRBC-specific oligonucleotide. Following uracil-DNA glycosylase treatment, a first 18-cycle PCR with universal primers M1SS and BC2_uni_R was performed on all cDNA. The study's own analysis went as follows. Normalization of each sample was performed by random selection of 1 million high-quality reads, each carrying a distinct molecular identifier. Reads with shared molecular identifiers were discarded instead of being binned into consensus sequences. MiTCR, run with a Q25 quality threshold and the strictest error-elimination algorithm, handled CDR3 identification, clonotype clustering and error correction. A nonparametric unseen species model with Euler transformation was used to estimate a lower bound on total TCR beta diversity. TCRdb redid the processing of the public reads, applying fastp at Q25 and MiXCR, and retained in-frame beta chains. Entries that share a CDR3 protein sequence are merged under the most common genes and DNA. The V and J calls and clone size come from TCRdb's table, not from the authors' own analysis. Recorded for this sample are some 1.5 million distinct CDR3 sequences; approximately 28% of them occurred a single time. The ten largest clones take up 7.7% of the sample.

This clonotype was found many times. Its target antigen remains unknown. No much larger clone is present one base from it, and per-base qualities are unavailable. The receptor was derived from a woman aged 25 to 39 in good health. The V gene is TRBV7-2 and the J gene is TRBJ2-1, and perhaps TRBD1 as D gene, on 6 matching bases. The source material was blood. The bases read TGTGCCAGCAGCCAGGCCAGGGGTCGATACAATGAGCAGTTCTTC. It codes for CASSQARGRYNEQFF.